One sample yielded the 32 T cell receptor beta chains listed below, sequenced in a study of T-cell reconstitution after alpha-beta-depleted transplantation in children. Unique molecular identifiers were incorporated when the TCRbeta library was constructed. TCRdb called the PCR reads again in MiXCR, with one record for every CDR3 protein. The sample lists 580,000 or so distinct CDR3 sequences; 23% were seen once. Sequencing was performed on PBMCs, mostly from graft donor cells, taken 360 days after TCRalphabeta/CD19-depleted stem cell transplant. These receptors all stem from a boy younger than two who had a stem cell transplant for acute myeloid leukemia, so the T cells may come from the graft donor.

The CDR3 region has the DNA TGTGCCAGCAGATGGACAGGGGACACCGGGGAGCTGTTTTTT. Translation gives CASRWTGDTGELFF. The chain uses TRBV27 and TRBJ2-2, with TRBD1 matching over 9 bases. The CDR3 contains 14 residues. CDR1 and CDR2 (germline): MNHEY, SMNVEV (reference sequence). V shed 6 bases, J shed 3 bases, and the junction held 2 bases outside the gene matches.

At least ten counts were recorded for this clonotype. The chain combines TRBV6-5 with TRBJ2-3; 7 positions match TRBD2. V was clipped by 2 bases and J by 2 bases; unmatched bases: 10. CDR1 and CDR2 from the germline V gene are MNHEY and SVGAGI. The CDR3 contains 17 residues. For the CDR3, the DNA is TGTGCCAGCAGTTACGTGGCGGGGGATGCCTTCACAGATACGCAGTATTTT. Translating gives CASSYVAGDAFTDTQYF.

The CDR3 bases are TGCGCCAGCAGCCTGGACAGACGATCCTACGAGCAGTACGTC. This sequence encodes CASSLDRRSYEQYV. This chain links TRBV4-1 with TRBJ2-7; possible D gene TRBD1, 6 bases. This CDR3 has 14 amino acids. Germline CDR1 and CDR2: MGHRA and YSYEKL. V dropped 4 bases and J dropped 1 base, with 11 bases sitting between them.

The table lists this clonotype with many counts. The chain links TRBV27 to TRBJ2-1; the D gene could be TRBD1 or TRBD2 (5 bases each). This CDR3 contains 13 residues. Germline CDR1 MNHEY, CDR2 SMNVEV (reference sequence). Trimming shortened V by 1 base and J by 8 bases, and 9 bases separated the two germline ends. Here the CDR3 DNA reads TGTGCCAGCAGTTTATTGGTGGGGGATGAGCAGTTCTTC. As protein: CASSLLVGDEQFF.

The genes are TRBV4-3 and TRBJ1-4, with 10 bases identical to TRBD1. CDR3 length: 16 residues. Germline V gives CDR1 LGHNA, CDR2 YSLEER. The ends lost 1 base at V and 13 bases at J; junction bases unmatched: 12. The CDR3 DNA reads TGCGCCAGCAGCCAAGCCCTGGGGACAGGGGAAGAGATACTGTTTTTT. Residues: CASSQALGTGEEILFF.

This clonotype was counted at least ten times. The CDR3 nucleotides are TGTGCCAGCAGAGGACAGGGTGGATCCTACAATGAGCAGTTCTTC. Translated: CASRGQGGSYNEQFF. The V gene is TRBV6-1, the J gene TRBJ2-1; 8 bases are a match to TRBD1. The V segment lost 6 bases and the J segment 1 base; nucleotides outside the gene matches: 5. The CDR3 totals 15 residues. Germline V gene data show CDR1 as MNHNS and CDR2 as SASEGT.

The chain recombines TRBV19 with TRBJ1-1; tentatively, D is TRBD1 (5 bases). This CDR3 has 14 residues. Germline V gene sequence: CDR1 LNHDA, CDR2 SQIVND (reference sequence). Trimming cost V 10 bases and J 1 base, with 16 bases left between them. The CDR3 sequence: CATQLDRSNTEAFF. CDR3 DNA sequence: TGTGCCACCCAACTCGACAGATCGAACACTGAAGCTTTCTTT.

V usage is TRBV15 and J usage is TRBJ2-5, with D possibly being TRBD1 (6 bases). CDR1 is LNHNV, CDR2 YYDKDF, per germline (reference sequence). The CDR3 runs 16 residues. The V end was cut by 1 base, the J end by 5 bases, with 17 bases between. The CDR3 protein is CATSRVADRLYETQYF. Written as DNA, the CDR3 is TGTGCCACCAGCAGAGTGGCCGACAGGCTTTACGAGACCCAGTACTTC.

This clonotype appeared a few times. The chain recombines TRBV7-2 with TRBJ2-7; D is ambiguous. The CDR3 totals 14 residues. V was cut by 3 bases and J by 0 bases, with 9 bases left in between. Germline CDR1 is SGHTA and CDR2 is FQGNSA. CDR3 sequence: CASSFLMSSYEQYF. CDR3 DNA sequence: TGTGCCAGCAGCTTTCTGATGAGCTCCTACGAGCAGTACTTC.

About this clonotype: With a much larger clone just one base away, this may be a read error. The chain uses TRBV3-1 and TRBJ1-1; 7 positions agree with TRBD1. Germline CDR1 and CDR2: LGHDT and YNNKEL (reference sequence). This CDR3 is 14 amino acids long. CDR3 nucleotide sequence: TGTGCCGGCAGCCCTTCAGGGGGGAACACTGAAGCTTTCTTT. Its protein is CAGSPSGGNTEAFF.

The V gene is TRBV7-6, the J gene TRBJ2-5; weak D call: TRBD1 (5 bases). The germline V gene has CDR1 SGHVS and CDR2 FNYEAQ. The ends were cut back, 1 base at V and 4 bases at J, with 19 bases in the middle. CDR3 size: 17 residues. The CDR3 DNA follows: TGTGCCAGCAGCTTAGAGGCCAGGGAAGGAGTCGGAGAGACCCAGTACTTC. It translates to CASSLEAREGVGETQYF.

This clonotype appeared many times. The chain uses TRBV12-3 or TRBV12-4 and TRBJ2-5, with D hard to call. The germline V and J ends were trimmed by 3 bases and 3 bases, with 8 bases remaining between them. The CDR3 spans 13 residues. In DNA, the CDR3 is TGTGCCAGCAGTTTTTTACCCAAAGAGACCCAGTACTTC. Protein product: CASSFLPKETQYF.

The chain joins TRBV7-6 to TRBJ2-5; D is ambiguous. CDR3 length equals 15 residues. Germline loops: CDR1 SGHVS, CDR2 FNYEAQ. V lost 0 bases and J 2 bases, leaving 10 bases between the germline ends. The CDR3 loop is CASSLAWSSQETQYF. The DNA for the CDR3 is TGTGCCAGCAGCTTAGCCTGGAGTAGTCAAGAGACCCAGTACTTC.

Only a few counts were recorded for this clonotype. This chain joins TRBV20-1 and TRBJ1-2; D gene ambiguous. There are 15 residues in the CDR3. Trimming pared 1 base from V and 2 bases from J, leaving 14 bases between. Looked up from germline, CDR1 is DFQATT and CDR2 is SNEGSKA (reference sequence). The CDR3: CSARVGIMGNYGYTF. The CDR3 bases are TGCAGTGCTAGAGTAGGGATCATGGGGAACTATGGCTACACCTTC.

The table lists this clonotype with a few counts. V is TRBV20-1 and J is TRBJ1-1, with 8 bases that match TRBD1. Germline V lookup: CDR1 DFQATT, CDR2 SNEGSKA (reference sequence). This CDR3 is built from 15 residues. Germline trimming cut 3 bases from V and 3 bases from J; bases unmatched to any gene: 9. The CDR3 coding sequence is TGCAGTGCTAGCGGGACAGGCTTATACGACACTGAAGCTTTCTTT. This translates into CSASGTGLYDTEAFF.

There are many counts of this clonotype. The chain couples TRBV12-3 or TRBV12-4 to TRBJ2-7; no firm D call. V lost 6 bases to trimming and J lost 5 bases, with 8 bases between them. The CDR3 has 11 amino acids. CDR3 protein: CASSSPNEQYF. The CDR3 bases are TGTGCCAGCAGCTCCCCGAACGAGCAGTACTTC.

The chain uses TRBV20-1 and TRBJ2-3; 8 bases are shared with TRBD2. There are 15 residues in the CDR3. The junction had 10 bases not matched to a gene; V was cut back by 6 bases and J by 2 bases. Germline V gene lookup returns CDR1 DFQATT and CDR2 SNEGSKA (reference sequence). DNA for the CDR3: TGCAGTGCGATTCTTAGCGGGACCTTCACAGATACGCAGTATTTT. The encoded protein is CSAILSGTFTDTQYF.

This clonotype was observed at least ten times. No conserved phenylalanine or tryptophan is present at the end of the CDR3, so a read error is the likely explanation. The J gene is TRBJ1-1, the V gene TRBV12-3 or TRBV12-4; possible D gene TRBD1, 6 bases. This CDR3 has 17 residues. The V gene lost 7 bases and the J gene lost 3 bases, with 24 bases spanning the gap. CDR3 region: CASTLWGHLGGDTEAFL. CDR3 nucleotides: TGTGCCAGCACCCTGTGGGGTCACTTAGGGGGTGACACTGAAGCTTTCCTT.

The J gene is TRBJ2-1, the V gene TRBV20-1; D is possibly TRBD2 (6 bases). The CDR3 is 15 amino acids. Between the trimmed V and J ends, which lost 2 bases and 3 bases, there was a span of 14 bases. Germline V gene data show CDR1 as DFQATT and CDR2 as SNEGSKA (reference sequence). The CDR3 DNA reads as TGCAGTGCTAGACCGAGCGGGTCTGGCTACAATGAGCAGTTCTTC. The encoded protein is CSARPSGSGYNEQFF.

The rearrangement uses TRBV28 and TRBJ1-2, with TRBD1 as a possible D gene (5 bases). Per the germline V gene, CDR1 is MDHEN and CDR2 is SYDVKM. The CDR3 totals 15 residues. Trimming took off 5 bases at V and 4 bases at J, with 17 bases between the two ends. The CDR3 spells CASSPWTPQGYGYTF. For the CDR3, the DNA is TGTGCCAGCAGTCCATGGACACCGCAGGGCTATGGCTACACCTTC.

The sample holds many counts of this clonotype. This rearrangement joins TRBV6-2 or TRBV6-3 to TRBJ2-1; a weak D match, TRBD1 (5 bases). This CDR3 region has 16 residues. Trimming pared 2 bases from V and 3 bases from J, leaving 14 bases between. Germline V gene sequence: CDR1 MNHEY, CDR2 SVGEGT. The CDR3 nucleotides are TGTGCCAGCAGTTACCTGTGGGGCTCGGACTACAATGAGCAGTTCTTC. Protein sequence: CASSYLWGSDYNEQFF.

V is TRBV24-1 and J is TRBJ2-7, with 11 bases matching TRBD1. The J segment lost 5 bases and the V segment lost 4 bases, leaving 6 bases of the junction unmatched. CDR1 KGHDR and CDR2 SFDVKD come from the germline V gene. CDR3 length equals 15 residues. DNA for the CDR3: TGTGCCACCAGTGAGGCCGGGACAGGGGGAGACGAGCAGTACTTC. It codes for CATSEAGTGGDEQYF.

The chain uses TRBV30 and TRBJ2-1; 11 nucleotides align to TRBD2. V was clipped by 4 bases and J by 12 bases; unmatched bases: 11. This CDR3 is built from 14 residues. Per the germline V gene, CDR1 is GTSNPN and CDR2 is SVGIG (reference sequence). The CDR3 is CAWTLAGGSYGQFF. For the CDR3, the DNA is TGTGCCTGGACCCTAGCGGGGGGCTCGTATGGGCAGTTCTTC.

There are a few counts of this clonotype. This rearrangement joins TRBV29-1 to TRBJ2-3; D might be TRBD2 (6 bases). Germline V gives CDR1 SQVTM, CDR2 ANQGSEA. The V gene lost 3 bases and the J gene lost 3 bases, with 13 bases spanning the gap. The CDR3 is 14 amino acids. CDR3 amino acids: CSVERTAGTDTQYF. CDR3 nucleotides: TGCAGCGTTGAGCGTACAGCGGGTACAGATACGCAGTATTTT.

V is TRBV20-1 and J is TRBJ1-5, with D possibly being TRBD1 (6 bases). Germline V gene lookup returns CDR1 DFQATT and CDR2 SNEGSKA (reference sequence). The CDR3 runs to 17 residues. The V end lost 3 bases, the J end lost 0 bases, and 18 bases lay between the germline ends. CDR3 sequence: CSARGFGGGHSNQPQHF. CDR3 sequence (DNA): TGCAGTGCTAGGGGATTTGGGGGGGGCCATAGCAATCAGCCCCAGCATTTT.

This clonotype was observed a handful of times. This chain connects TRBV12-3 or TRBV12-4 to TRBJ1-6, with D possibly matching TRBD1 (6 bases). The CDR3 extends over 14 amino acids. The V and J ends lost 3 bases and 7 bases respectively, with 10 bases between them. The CDR3 DNA reads TGTGCCAGCAGTTTCGAGGGGGGAAATTCACCCCTCCACTTT. It yields the protein CASSFEGGNSPLHF.

This clonotype was seen a handful of times. CDR3 in DNA: TGTGCCAGCAGTTTAGTCGGGACAGCCATGACCTACGAGCAGTACTTC. Amino acids: CASSLVGTAMTYEQYF. This rearrangement joins TRBV27 to TRBJ2-7; TRBD1 aligns across 7 bases. The CDR3 covers 16 residues. CDR1 and CDR2 (germline): MNHEY, SMNVEV (reference sequence). V was clipped by 2 bases and J by 2 bases; unmatched bases: 9.

In this sample, this clonotype turned up a few times. The chain recombines TRBV12-3 or TRBV12-4 with TRBJ1-1; unclear D gene. The CDR3 spans 14 residues. Trimming took off 3 bases at V and 6 bases at J, with 14 bases between the two ends. The CDR3 is CASSLVSWASEAFF. The CDR3, as DNA: TGTGCCAGCAGTTTGGTCAGCTGGGCCTCTGAAGCTTTCTTT.

This clonotype has only a few counts. V is TRBV7-8 and J is TRBJ2-2; 7 nucleotides agree with TRBD1. V was clipped by 1 base and J by 6 bases; unmatched bases: 2. The CDR3 spans 14 residues. Germline V CDR1 and CDR2: SGHVS, FQNEAQ. The CDR3 sequence is CASSLVTGAGELFF. The CDR3 coding sequence is TGTGCCAGCAGCTTAGTTACAGGGGCCGGGGAGCTGTTTTTT. Full variable domain (outside the CDR3, taken from reference TRBV7-8 and TRBJ2-2): GAGVSQSPRYKVAKRGQDVALRCDPISGHVSLFWYQQALGQGPEFLTYFQNEAQLDKSGLPSDRFFAERPEGSVSTLKIQRTQQEDSAVYLCASSLVTGAGELFFGEGSRLTVL.

This clonotype is a singleton in its sample. The rearrangement joins TRBV3-1 to TRBJ2-2; D gene unclear. The CDR3 has 13 amino acids. V dropped 3 bases and J dropped 6 bases, with 8 bases sitting between them. The germline V gene encodes CDR1 LGHDT and CDR2 YNNKEL (reference sequence). The CDR3 loop is CASSQDPSGELFF. CDR3 coding DNA: TGTGCCAGCAGCCAGGACCCATCCGGGGAGCTGTTTTTT.

This clonotype was seen just once. CDR3 sequence (DNA): TGCGCCAGCAGCCCCGGGGGACTAGCGTTCACAGATACGCAGTATTTT. Amino acid sequence: CASSPGGLAFTDTQYF. The chain has TRBV5-1 and TRBJ2-3, with 10 bases identical to TRBD2. The V gene's germline CDR1 is SGHRS and CDR2 YFSETQ. This CDR3 is 16 amino acids long. Germline trimming cut 4 bases from V and 2 bases from J; bases unmatched to any gene: 7.

About this clonotype: This clone may be a read error of a much larger clone one base away. The J gene is TRBJ2-1, the V gene TRBV6-2 or TRBV6-3; TRBD2 matches at 8 bases. V lost 2 bases to trimming and J lost 9 bases; unmatched junction nucleotides: 12. Germline CDR1 is MNHEY and CDR2 is SVGEGT. The CDR3 contains 16 residues. The CDR3 bases are TGTGCCAGCAGTTACGCCCGGGGGGGCCCCCCCAGTGAGCAGTTCTTC. It specifies CASSYARGGPPSEQFF.